This T cell receptor (beta chain) was captured in a study of T cells in Graves' hyperthyroidism and ophthalmopathy. Uncontrolled infection, other autoimmune disease, pregnancy or lactation barred patients from enrollment. TCR beta CDR3 sequences were amplified from RNA transcripts. With the HTBI primer set, the TCR CDR3 went through a first round of RT-PCR. TCRdb re-derived calls from the multiplex PCR reads in MiXCR, one entry per CDR3 protein. The table has more than 450,000 distinct CDR3 sequences, just under 20% seen once. The CDR3 is 15 residues long. V lost 5 bases and J lost 3, with 16 bases in between. Germline loops: CDR1 SGHRS, CDR2 YFSETQ. This clonotype occurred a few times.

The source material was blood. This TCR was sampled from a man between 40 and 49 years old with Graves' ophthalmopathy. The chain links TRBV5-1 to TRBJ2-3; D assignment may be TRBD1 or TRBD2 (7 bases each). CDR3 nucleotide sequence: TGCGCCAGCAGTTCCCACAGGGGAGGGACAGATACGCAGTATTTT. Translated: CASSSHRGGTDTQYF.